Below are 27 T cell receptor beta chains sequenced from a single sample in a study of T-cell memory formation after mild COVID-19. TCRdb re-derived calls from the 5' RACE reads in MiXCR, one entry per CDR3 protein. The repertoire holds about 340,000 distinct CDR3 sequences, with around an eighth as singletons. The sample was PBMCs or a T cell subset sorted from them (not recorded which). The receptors come from a man aged 18 to 29 who had mild COVID-19 (a few samples of this study predate the infection). Cell type and time point are not known.

This chain links TRBV4-2 with TRBJ1-1; D unresolved. Germline V gives CDR1 LGHNA, CDR2 YNFKEQ. Trimming left V 1 base short and J 11 bases short, with 14 bases between. The CDR3 has 13 amino acids. The DNA for the CDR3 is TGTGCCAGCAGCCAAGTCGAAGAAGGATTGGCTTTCTTT. Protein product: CASSQVEEGLAFF.

This clonotype was seen repeatedly, ten times or more. The genes are TRBV5-1 and TRBJ2-7, with 9 bases that match TRBD2. The V segment lost 4 bases and the J segment 7 bases; nucleotides outside the gene matches: 9. Germline V gene lookup returns CDR1 SGHRS and CDR2 YFSETQ. The CDR3 is 14 amino acids. CDR3 protein: CASSPGLAGSEQYV. For the CDR3, the DNA is TGCGCCAGCAGCCCAGGGCTAGCGGGGAGTGAGCAGTACGTC.

A few counts support this clonotype. CDR3 sequence (DNA): TGTGCCAGCAGCTCTAGACCGGGACAGGGGTTTACGAACACTGAAGCTTTCTTT. Its protein is CASSSRPGQGFTNTEAFF. The V call is TRBV5-4, the J call TRBJ1-1; TRBD1 matches 10 bases. The V segment lost 3 bases and the J segment 1 base; nucleotides outside the gene matches: 12. CDR1 and CDR2 (germline): SGHNT, YYREEE (reference sequence). The CDR3 contains 18 residues.

This clonotype was detected a few times. The chain combines TRBV7-6 with TRBJ1-1; no clear D. Germline V gene lookup returns CDR1 SGHVS and CDR2 FNYEAQ. CDR3 size: 15 residues. The ends were cut back, 6 bases at V and 0 bases at J, with 14 bases in the middle. As DNA, the CDR3 is TGTGCCAGCAGTTCCTCGGTACAGCTGAACACTGAAGCTTTCTTT. Protein: CASSSSVQLNTEAFF.

This clonotype occurred many times. J is TRBJ1-5 and V is TRBV7-8; no firm D call. The CDR3 extends over 13 amino acids. Germline-derived CDR1 and CDR2 are SGHVS and FQNEAQ. Trimming cost V 2 bases and J 5 bases, with 7 bases left between them. This CDR3 is CASSLRFDQPQHF. CDR3 nucleotide sequence: TGTGCCAGCAGCTTAAGGTTCGATCAGCCCCAGCATTTT.

The chain joins TRBV4-1 to TRBJ1-2, with a possible D match to TRBD1 (5 bases). V lost 0 bases to trimming and J lost 8 bases, with 13 bases between them. Per the germline V gene, CDR1 is MGHRA and CDR2 is YSYEKL. The CDR3 sequence is 14 residues long. In nucleotides, the CDR3 is TGCGCCAGCAGCCAAGAGGTTCGGGGACGAGGCTACACCTTC. This sequence encodes CASSQEVRGRGYTF.

The chain combines TRBV9 with TRBJ1-2; 10 nucleotides align to TRBD1. Germline CDR1 reads SGDLS; CDR2 reads YYNGEE. This CDR3 has 15 amino acids. Trimming cost V 4 bases and J 6 bases; bases outside gene matches: 9. The CDR3 loop reads CASSHLRDRGHGYTF. CDR3 sequence (DNA): TGTGCCAGCAGCCACCTCCGGGACAGGGGCCATGGCTACACCTTC.

The rearrangement links TRBV4-2 to TRBJ1-1; D not certain. The CDR3 contains 17 residues. The germline gives CDR1 LGHNA, CDR2 YNFKEQ. The ends were cut back, 1 base at V and 6 bases at J, with 21 bases in the middle. In nucleotides, the CDR3 is TGTGCCAGCAGCCAAGTTCCCCCGGGCCCGGTTGGGGCTGAAGCTTTCTTT. This encodes CASSQVPPGPVGAEAFF.

This clonotype was detected only a few times. This chain uses TRBV7-3 with TRBJ2-2; TRBD1 is a possible D gene (5 bases). V lost 9 bases and J 4 bases, leaving 15 bases between the germline ends. Germline V CDR1 and CDR2: SGHTA, FQGTGA. The CDR3 is 14 residues long. The CDR3: CASQPGITTGELFF. For the CDR3, the DNA is TGTGCCAGTCAGCCAGGGATTACCACCGGGGAGCTGTTTTTT.

In its sample, this clonotype was seen many times. The rearrangement joins TRBV7-2 to TRBJ2-1; TRBD2 aligns across 13 bases. Germline lookup yields CDR1 SGHTA and CDR2 FQGNSA. This CDR3 has 16 amino acids. The V segment lost 4 bases and the J segment 6 bases; nucleotides outside the gene matches: 6. CDR3 loop: CASSSWRLAGGNEQFF. CDR3 nucleotides: TGTGCCAGCAGCTCATGGCGACTAGCGGGGGGCAATGAGCAGTTCTTC.

The V gene is TRBV12-3 or TRBV12-4, the J gene TRBJ2-7; D is ambiguous. V shed 1 base and J shed 1 base, with 11 bases lying between them. This CDR3 contains 15 residues. This chain's CDR3 is CASSLGVADSYEQYF. CDR3 in DNA: TGTGCCAGCAGTTTAGGAGTGGCGGATTCCTACGAGCAGTACTTC.

This clonotype was picked up many times. This chain connects TRBV5-1 to TRBJ1-1; a possible D gene is TRBD1 (5 bases). Trimming took 1 base from V and 7 from J, leaving 11 bases between them. Looked up from germline, CDR1 is SGHRS and CDR2 is YFSETQ. CDR3 length: 13 amino acids. CDR3 region: CASSLSPGIEAFF. CDR3 sequence (DNA): TGCGCCAGCAGCTTGTCCCCAGGGATTGAAGCTTTCTTT.

This clonotype was recorded a few times. This chain links TRBV6-5 with TRBJ1-2; tentative D call: TRBD1 (6 bases). This CDR3 has 15 amino acids. Trimming shortened V by 0 bases and J by 7 bases, and 15 bases separated the two germline ends. Germline CDR1 reads MNHEY; CDR2 reads SVGAGI. In DNA, the CDR3 is TGTGCCAGCAGTTACTCCGGGGGCATTGGGTCTGGCTACACCTTC. Protein sequence: CASSYSGGIGSGYTF.

The rearrangement joins TRBV5-1 to TRBJ2-2; D is uncertain. Germline V gives CDR1 SGHRS, CDR2 YFSETQ. Trimming removed 4 bases from V and 7 bases from J, with 8 bases in between. The CDR3 loop spans 12 amino acids. The CDR3 protein is CASSEVNGELFF. The CDR3 DNA follows: TGCGCCAGCAGCGAGGTGAACGGGGAGCTGTTTTTT.

This clonotype was recorded at least ten times. V gene TRBV4-1 combines with J gene TRBJ2-7; 8 nucleotides align to TRBD1. After removal of 2 bases from V and 4 bases from J, the junction contained 4 bases not matched to a gene. The CDR3 length is 14 residues. Germline CDR1 is MGHRA and CDR2 is YSYEKL. The CDR3 is CASSQQTGGYEQYF. The DNA of the CDR3 is TGCGCCAGCAGCCAACAAACAGGGGGGTACGAGCAGTACTTC.

This clonotype was picked up a small number of times. V is TRBV28 and J is TRBJ2-1; 9 nucleotides align to TRBD2. J gave up 0 bases and V 6 bases, and 9 bases lay outside the gene matches. The CDR3 spans 17 residues. CDR1 is MDHEN and CDR2 is SYDVKM in the germline V gene. The CDR3 region is CASSPRLAASSYNEQFF. The CDR3 coding sequence is TGTGCCAGCAGCCCAAGACTAGCGGCTAGCTCCTACAATGAGCAGTTCTTC.

This clonotype was picked up a small number of times. The V call is TRBV5-4, the J call TRBJ2-3, with TRBD2 matching 12 bases. This CDR3 comprises 15 residues. The germline V gene has CDR1 SGHNT and CDR2 YYREEE (reference sequence). The J segment lost 4 bases and the V segment lost 5 bases, leaving 5 bases of the junction unmatched. The CDR3 reads CASRPGLAGSDTQYF. Here the CDR3 DNA reads TGTGCCAGCAGACCTGGACTAGCGGGATCAGATACGCAGTATTTT.

Only a few counts were recorded for this clonotype. This chain connects TRBV6-6 to TRBJ2-5; weak D call: TRBD2 (6 bases). The V and J ends lost 2 bases and 3 bases respectively, with 7 bases between them. CDR1 and CDR2 from the germline V gene are MNHNY and SVGAGI (reference sequence). This CDR3 is built from 13 residues. CDR3 in amino acids: CASSYPGEETQYF. Written as DNA, the CDR3 is TGTGCCAGCAGTTACCCGGGGGAAGAGACCCAGTACTTC.

In this sample, this clonotype turned up a few times. V is TRBV21-1 and J is TRBJ1-5; TRBD1, the table's D call, was not compared with the DNA. TRBV21-1 is reported as a pseudogene. This CDR3 spans 16 amino acids. CDR3 bases: TGTGCCAGCAGCAAATATGAGTGGGCAGGGAATCAGCCCCAGCATTTT. Amino acid sequence: CASSKYEWAGNQPQHF.

This clonotype was recorded many times. CDR3 loop: CASSLTQGRDNYEQYF. The CDR3 DNA reads TGCGCCAGCAGCCTAACCCAGGGGCGAGATAACTACGAGCAGTACTTC. The rearrangement links TRBV5-1 to TRBJ2-7; D is possibly TRBD1 (6 bases). Germline CDR1 reads SGHRS; CDR2 reads YFSETQ. The germline V and J ends were trimmed by 4 bases and 3 bases, with 20 bases remaining between them. The CDR3 is made up of 16 amino acids.

Many counts were recorded for this clonotype. The V and J genes are TRBV12-3 or TRBV12-4 and TRBJ2-7; D could derive from TRBD1 or TRBD2 (5 bases each). The V end was cut by 4 bases, the J end by 2 bases, with 9 bases between. The CDR3 consists of 13 residues. CDR3 amino acids: CASSYRGAYEQYV. Written as DNA, the CDR3 is TGTGCCAGCAGTTATAGGGGAGCCTACGAGCAGTACGTC.

Only a few counts were recorded for this clonotype. The J gene is TRBJ1-1, the V gene TRBV29-1; no clear D gene. Germline CDR1 SQVTM, CDR2 ANQGSEA. The CDR3 runs 14 residues. Trimming shortened V by 0 bases and J by 1 base, and 9 bases separated the two germline ends. CDR3 loop: CSVEDTAANTEAFF. Here the CDR3 DNA reads TGCAGCGTTGAAGATACAGCGGCGAACACTGAAGCTTTCTTT.

This chain links TRBV7-6 with TRBJ2-1; 10 bases agree with TRBD2. Trimming removed 0 bases from V and 0 bases from J; junction bases left unmatched: 11. The CDR3 has 20 amino acids. Germline V lookup: CDR1 SGHVS, CDR2 FNYEAQ. CDR3 nucleotide sequence: TGTGCCAGCAGCTTAGCGGGTGTGCTAGCGGGGGCTAGCTCCTACAATGAGCAGTTCTTC. Translating it yields CASSLAGVLAGASSYNEQFF.

This clonotype has at least ten counts. The V and J genes are TRBV5-1 and TRBJ1-1; D is unresolved. Trimming took off 2 bases at V and 3 bases at J, with 17 bases between the two ends. The CDR3 totals 16 residues. Germline lookup yields CDR1 SGHRS and CDR2 YFSETQ. The CDR3, as DNA: TGCGCCAGCAGCTTCAGTAGGCCGGAGCCGGACACTGAAGCTTTCTTT. It translates to CASSFSRPEPDTEAFF.

This clonotype was counted a few times. This chain connects TRBV18 to TRBJ1-5; TRBD1 is a possible D gene (5 bases). Germline loops: CDR1 KGHSH, CDR2 LQKENI. The CDR3 is 14 amino acids. V lost 3 bases, J lost 6 bases, and 12 bases lay in between. The CDR3, as DNA: TGTGCCAGCTCACCCGGGGGGGGGAGTCAGCCCCAGCATTTT. It encodes CASSPGGGSQPQHF.

This clonotype has more than one count but fewer than ten. The chain carries TRBV15 and TRBJ2-5; D perhaps matches TRBD1 (5 bases). The CDR3 consists of 12 residues. Between the trimmed V and J ends, which lost 3 bases and 4 bases, there was a span of 6 bases. Germline assignment: CDR1 LNHNV and CDR2 YYDKDF (reference sequence). CDR3 region: CATSSRVETQYF. CDR3 DNA: TGTGCCACCAGCAGCAGGGTAGAGACCCAGTACTTC.

The sample holds a few counts of this clonotype. The J gene is TRBJ2-3, the V gene TRBV4-2; D gene uncertain. The CDR3 spans 13 residues. Germline assignment: CDR1 LGHNA and CDR2 YNFKEQ. V lost 0 bases, J lost 6 bases, and 7 bases lay in between. The chain's CDR3 is CASSQEDSDTQYF. CDR3 in DNA: TGTGCCAGCAGCCAAGAAGATTCGGATACGCAGTATTTT.